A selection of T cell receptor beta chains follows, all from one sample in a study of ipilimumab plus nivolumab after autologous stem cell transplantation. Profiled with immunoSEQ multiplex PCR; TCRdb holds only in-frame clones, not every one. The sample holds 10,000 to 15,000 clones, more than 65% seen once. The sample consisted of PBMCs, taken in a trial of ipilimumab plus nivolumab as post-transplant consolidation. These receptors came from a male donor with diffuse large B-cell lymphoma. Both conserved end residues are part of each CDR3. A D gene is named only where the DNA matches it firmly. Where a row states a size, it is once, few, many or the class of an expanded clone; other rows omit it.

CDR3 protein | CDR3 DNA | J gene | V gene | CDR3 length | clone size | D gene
CASSLTHLDTQYF | TGCGCCAGCAGCCTCACACACCTAGATACGCAGTATTTT | TRBJ2-3 | TRBV4-1 | 13 | . | .
CASSLDQGVYNEQFF | TGTGCCAGCAGCTTAGATCAGGGGGTGTACAATGAGCAGTTCTTC | TRBJ2-1 | TRBV7-9 | 15 | . | TRBD1
CASSDVGLNTEAFF | TGTGCCAGCAGTGATGTGGGCCTGAACACTGAAGCTTTCTTT | TRBJ1-1 | TRBV6-6 | 14 | . | .
CASSELGPANYGYTF | TGTGCCAGCAGTGAACTGGGCCCAGCTAACTATGGCTACACCTTC | TRBJ1-2 | TRBV6-1 | 15 | . | .
CASSGAGVEKLFF | TGTGCCAGCAGCGGGGCCGGCGTGGAAAAACTGTTTTTT | TRBJ1-4 | TRBV9 | 13 | . | .
CAWGGGWTYEQYF | TGTGCCTGGGGCGGGGGATGGACCTACGAGCAGTACTTC | TRBJ2-7 | TRBV30 | 13 | . | TRBD2
CASSIKIGIPDTQYF | TGTGCCAGTAGTATAAAGATCGGGATCCCAGATACGCAGTATTTT | TRBJ2-3 | TRBV19 | 15 | . | .
CASSLWDRGYEQYF | TGTGCCAGCAGCCTATGGGACAGGGGCTACGAGCAGTACTTC | TRBJ2-7 | TRBV6-1 | 14 | . | TRBD1
CASSPRAGVSYNEQFF | TGTGCCAGCAGCCCAAGGGCGGGAGTCTCCTACAATGAGCAGTTCTTC | TRBJ2-1 | TRBV5-6 | 16 | . | TRBD2
CASSGPGGSGGSTDTQYF | TGTGCCAGCAGCGGGCCGGGAGGGAGCGGGGGGAGCACAGATACGCAGTATTTT | TRBJ2-3 | TRBV9 | 18 | few | TRBD2
CASSQDWGQLQGQYF | TGCGCCAGCAGCCAAGATTGGGGTCAGTTGCAAGGGCAGTACTTC | TRBJ2-7 | TRBV4-3 | 15 | . | .
CASSQGGGGGFEQYF | TGCGCCAGCAGCCAAGGGGGGGGAGGGGGCTTCGAGCAGTACTTC | TRBJ2-7 | TRBV4-1 | 15 | . | .
CASSQTGGYGYTF | TGTGCCAGCAGCCAAACAGGGGGGTATGGCTACACCTTC | TRBJ1-2 | TRBV14 | 13 | few | TRBD1
CASSFYPDRTFKHATGELFF | TGTGCCAGCAGCTTTTACCCGGACAGGACCTTCAAACATGCCACCGGGGAGCTGTTTTTT | TRBJ2-2 | TRBV21-1 | 20 | . | .
CASSRLAGETQYF | TGTGCCAGCTCACGACTAGCGGGAGAGACCCAGTACTTC | TRBJ2-5 | TRBV18 | 13 | . | TRBD2